This is a list of T cell receptor beta chains from one sample in a study of naive and memory T cell subsets. TCRdb re-derived calls from the UMI-ligation and nested PCR reads in MiXCR, one entry per CDR3 protein. The sample lists approximately 31,000 distinct CDR3 sequences, about 18% seen once, with about 3.6% in the top ten. The sample comprised effector memory CD4+ T cells from blood. The receptors were sampled from a human donor in good health. Both conserved end residues are part of each CDR3. A D gene is named only where the DNA matches it firmly. Clone size is given for some rows only: seen once, a few or many times, or a class if the clone is expanded.

CDR3aa: CASSPLGTGAFHEQYF
CDR3nt: TGTGCCAGCTCACCACTAGGCACAGGGGCATTCCACGAGCAGTACTTC
j_gene: TRBJ2-7
v_gene: TRBV18
abundance: -
d_gene: TRBD1

CDR3aa: CAWSAIAGAYNEQFF
CDR3nt: TGTGCCTGGAGTGCAATAGCGGGAGCCTACAATGAGCAGTTCTTC
j_gene: TRBJ2-1
v_gene: TRBV30
abundance: few
d_gene: TRBD2

CDR3aa: CASSLGTGFGEQYF
CDR3nt: TGTGCCAGCAGCTTAGGAACAGGGTTCGGCGAGCAGTACTTC
j_gene: TRBJ2-7
v_gene: TRBV7-2
abundance: -
d_gene: -

CDR3aa: CASSYGQGWNEQFF
CDR3nt: TGTGCCAGCAGTTACGGGCAGGGCTGGAATGAGCAGTTCTTC
j_gene: TRBJ2-1
v_gene: TRBV6-5
abundance: few
d_gene: -

CDR3aa: CASSFAGRDTQYF
CDR3nt: TGTGCCAGCAGTTTTGCAGGGAGAGATACGCAGTATTTT
j_gene: TRBJ2-3
v_gene: TRBV28
abundance: many
d_gene: -

CDR3aa: CASSLGGRHNEKLFF
CDR3nt: TGTGCCAGCAGTTTGGGCGGGAGACATAATGAAAAACTGTTTTTT
j_gene: TRBJ1-4
v_gene: TRBV28
abundance: -
d_gene: -

CDR3aa: CASSPSSGRAYEQYF
CDR3nt: TGCGCCAGCAGCCCCAGTAGCGGGAGGGCCTACGAGCAGTACTTC
j_gene: TRBJ2-7
v_gene: TRBV5-1
abundance: -
d_gene: TRBD2

CDR3aa: CASSLVQGTNTEAFF
CDR3nt: TGTGCCAGCAGCTTAGTGCAGGGGACGAACACTGAAGCTTTCTTT
j_gene: TRBJ1-1
v_gene: TRBV7-8
abundance: -
d_gene: -

CDR3aa: CASSLAIRAGGFTDTQYF
CDR3nt: TGTGCCAGCAGCTTAGCGATACGTGCGGGAGGTTTCACAGATACGCAGTATTTT
j_gene: TRBJ2-3
v_gene: TRBV7-2
abundance: -
d_gene: TRBD2

CDR3aa: CASSQWDFSYNEQFF
CDR3nt: TGTGCCAGCAGTCAGTGGGACTTTTCCTACAATGAGCAGTTCTTC
j_gene: TRBJ2-1
v_gene: TRBV27
abundance: many
d_gene: -

CDR3aa: CASSSKGQGYEQYF
CDR3nt: TGTGCCAGCAGCTCGAAGGGGCAGGGCTACGAGCAGTACTTC
j_gene: TRBJ2-7
v_gene: TRBV5-4
abundance: medium-sized
d_gene: -

CDR3aa: CASSPEGERPGYTF
CDR3nt: TGTGCCAGCAGCCCCGAAGGCGAGCGGCCAGGCTACACCTTC
j_gene: TRBJ1-2
v_gene: TRBV7-9
abundance: few
d_gene: -

CDR3aa: CASSLTSGYNEQFF
CDR3nt: TGTGCCAGCAGCTTGACTAGCGGATACAATGAGCAGTTCTTC
j_gene: TRBJ2-1
v_gene: TRBV12-3/TRBV12-4
abundance: -
d_gene: TRBD2

CDR3aa: CASSLRTATNEKLFF
CDR3nt: TGTGCCAGCAGTTTACGGACAGCAACTAATGAAAAACTGTTTTTT
j_gene: TRBJ1-4
v_gene: TRBV12-3/TRBV12-4
abundance: few
d_gene: -

CDR3aa: CASSLRGEQFF
CDR3nt: TGTGCCAGCAGTTTACGAGGTGAGCAGTTCTTC
j_gene: TRBJ2-1
v_gene: TRBV28
abundance: -
d_gene: -

CDR3aa: CASSLATTPDTQYF
CDR3nt: TGCGCCAGCAGCTTGGCTACGACTCCAGATACGCAGTATTTT
j_gene: TRBJ2-3
v_gene: TRBV5-1
abundance: few
d_gene: -

CDR3aa: CSAAPGLADTQYF
CDR3nt: TGCAGTGCTGCACCTGGTTTGGCAGATACGCAGTATTTT
j_gene: TRBJ2-3
v_gene: TRBV20-1
abundance: few
d_gene: -

CDR3aa: CASGQFYHLGF
CDR3nt: TGTGCCAGCGGACAGTTTTACCACTTAGGCTTC
j_gene: TRBJ2-1
v_gene: TRBV28
abundance: -
d_gene: -

CDR3aa: CSARPSFGLAGVPDTQYF
CDR3nt: TGCAGTGCTAGACCGTCCTTTGGGCTAGCGGGAGTTCCAGATACGCAGTATTTT
j_gene: TRBJ2-3
v_gene: TRBV20-1
abundance: -
d_gene: TRBD2

CDR3aa: CATQVGSWTGELFF
CDR3nt: TGTGCCACCCAGGTGGGGTCGTGGACCGGGGAGCTGTTTTTT
j_gene: TRBJ2-2
v_gene: TRBV3-1
abundance: -
d_gene: -

CDR3aa: CASRTGGTEAFF
CDR3nt: TGTGCCAGCAGGACAGGGGGCACTGAAGCTTTCTTT
j_gene: TRBJ1-1
v_gene: TRBV28
abundance: few
d_gene: TRBD1

CDR3aa: CASSPQGAETQYF
CDR3nt: TGTGCCAGCAGCCCGCAGGGGGCCGAGACCCAGTACTTC
j_gene: TRBJ2-5
v_gene: TRBV7-2
abundance: once
d_gene: TRBD1

CDR3aa: CASKTGGRSDTQYF
CDR3nt: TGTGCCAGTAAGACAGGGGGCCGGTCAGATACGCAGTATTTT
j_gene: TRBJ2-3
v_gene: TRBV5-4
abundance: -
d_gene: TRBD1

CDR3aa: CASSQEDGRANTEAFF
CDR3nt: TGCGCCAGCAGCCAAGAAGACGGCAGGGCAAACACTGAAGCTTTCTTT
j_gene: TRBJ1-1
v_gene: TRBV4-1
abundance: -
d_gene: -

CDR3aa: CASSPPNNYAGDSNQPQHF
CDR3nt: TGTGCCAGCAGTCCACCAAACAATTACGCAGGGGATAGCAATCAGCCCCAGCATTTT
j_gene: TRBJ1-5
v_gene: TRBV28
abundance: -
d_gene: -

CDR3aa: CASSIARAPNQPQHF
CDR3nt: TGTGCCAGTAGTATAGCCCGGGCCCCCAATCAGCCCCAGCATTTT
j_gene: TRBJ1-5
v_gene: TRBV19
abundance: few
d_gene: -

CDR3aa: CSAPPTDLGYTF
CDR3nt: TGCAGTGCTCCACCTACAGACTTGGGCTACACCTTC
j_gene: TRBJ1-2
v_gene: TRBV20-1
abundance: many
d_gene: -

CDR3aa: CASSLETPGFQYF
CDR3nt: TGTGCCAGCAGCTTAGAGACTCCCGGTTTTCAGTACTTC
j_gene: TRBJ2-5
v_gene: TRBV7-9
abundance: many
d_gene: -

CDR3aa: CASSSRTGNQPQHF
CDR3nt: TGTGCCAGCAGCTCCCGGACAGGGAACCAGCCCCAGCATTTT
j_gene: TRBJ1-5
v_gene: TRBV7-2
abundance: large
d_gene: TRBD1

CDR3aa: CSVEVTGMRQETQYF
CDR3nt: TGCAGCGTTGAAGTTACAGGGATGAGGCAAGAGACCCAGTACTTC
j_gene: TRBJ2-5
v_gene: TRBV29-1
abundance: medium-sized
d_gene: -

CDR3aa: CSARGNTGELFF
CDR3nt: TGCAGTGCGAGGGGGAACACCGGGGAGCTGTTTTTT
j_gene: TRBJ2-2
v_gene: TRBV20-1
abundance: -
d_gene: -

CDR3aa: CASSPDVWGYEQYF
CDR3nt: TGTGCCAGCAGCCCAGACGTTTGGGGCTACGAGCAGTACTTC
j_gene: TRBJ2-7
v_gene: TRBV6-5
abundance: many
d_gene: -

CDR3aa: CASSQELGLAGYKNEQFF
CDR3nt: TGTGCCAGCAGCCAAGAACTGGGGCTAGCGGGATATAAAAATGAGCAGTTCTTC
j_gene: TRBJ2-1
v_gene: TRBV4-2
abundance: few
d_gene: TRBD2

CDR3aa: CASSISRTGTYEQYF
CDR3nt: TGTGCCAGTAGTATCTCCCGGACAGGGACCTACGAGCAGTACTTC
j_gene: TRBJ2-7
v_gene: TRBV19
abundance: -
d_gene: TRBD1

CDR3aa: CSVEVVTVNTGELFF
CDR3nt: TGCAGCGTTGAAGTTGTGACAGTGAACACCGGGGAGCTGTTTTTT
j_gene: TRBJ2-2
v_gene: TRBV29-1
abundance: -
d_gene: -

CDR3aa: CASSESAGDRKQIF
CDR3nt: TGTGCCAGCAGTGAATCCGCGGGGGATAGGAAGCAAATCTTC
j_gene: TRBJ2-1
v_gene: TRBV25-1
abundance: -
d_gene: TRBD2

CDR3aa: CSASRDKNTGELFF
CDR3nt: TGCAGTGCTAGCCGGGACAAGAACACCGGGGAGCTGTTTTTT
j_gene: TRBJ2-2
v_gene: TRBV20-1
abundance: -
d_gene: -

CDR3aa: CASSPLAGTGGAGAKNIQYF
CDR3nt: TGTGCCAGCTCACCGCTAGCCGGGACAGGGGGCGCGGGAGCCAAAAACATTCAGTACTTC
j_gene: TRBJ2-4
v_gene: TRBV18
abundance: few
d_gene: TRBD1

CDR3aa: CASGLLAGEWYNEQFF
CDR3nt: TGTGCTAGTGGTTTGCTAGCGGGAGAATGGTACAATGAGCAGTTCTTC
j_gene: TRBJ2-1
v_gene: TRBV12-5
abundance: many
d_gene: TRBD2

CDR3aa: CASSWNPGGEQFF
CDR3nt: TGTGCCAGCAGTTGGAACCCTGGGGGGGAGCAGTTCTTC
j_gene: TRBJ2-1
v_gene: TRBV6-2/TRBV6-3
abundance: -
d_gene: -

CDR3aa: CASSPTTPGNTIYF
CDR3nt: TGTGCCAGCAGTCCCACGACCCCTGGAAACACCATATATTTT
j_gene: TRBJ1-3
v_gene: TRBV27
abundance: medium-sized
d_gene: -

CDR3aa: CATSPRVSSYNEQFF
CDR3nt: TGTGCCACCAGCCCTAGGGTTAGCTCCTACAATGAGCAGTTCTTC
j_gene: TRBJ2-1
v_gene: TRBV24-1
abundance: many
d_gene: -

CDR3aa: CASSPLPSTDTQYF
CDR3nt: TGCGCCAGCAGCCCCCTACCTAGCACAGATACGCAGTATTTT
j_gene: TRBJ2-3
v_gene: TRBV5-1
abundance: -
d_gene: -

CDR3aa: CASSKDRAPTYEQYF
CDR3nt: TGTGCCAGCTCTAAGGACAGGGCCCCAACCTACGAGCAGTACTTC
j_gene: TRBJ2-7
v_gene: TRBV18
abundance: -
d_gene: TRBD1

CDR3aa: CASSVRSLAREGPEQFF
CDR3nt: TGTGCCAGCAGCGTAAGGAGTTTAGCTCGGGAGGGCCCTGAGCAGTTCTTC
j_gene: TRBJ2-1
v_gene: TRBV9
abundance: -
d_gene: TRBD2

CDR3aa: CASSQPQNSPLHF
CDR3nt: TGTGCCAGCAGTCAACCACAAAATTCACCCCTCCACTTT
j_gene: TRBJ1-6
v_gene: TRBV28
abundance: -
d_gene: -

CDR3aa: CSVEDPRTGGQYF
CDR3nt: TGCAGCGTTGAAGATCCCCGAACCGGCGGGCAGTACTTC
j_gene: TRBJ2-7
v_gene: TRBV29-1
abundance: once
d_gene: -

CDR3aa: CASSPTGLQGYTF
CDR3nt: TGTGCCAGTAGTCCGACCGGGCTCCAGGGCTACACCTTC
j_gene: TRBJ1-2
v_gene: TRBV19
abundance: few
d_gene: -

CDR3aa: CATRDRYSYEQYF
CDR3nt: TGTGCCACCAGAGACAGGTATTCCTACGAGCAGTACTTC
j_gene: TRBJ2-7
v_gene: TRBV24-1
abundance: -
d_gene: -

CDR3aa: CSVEGSWTDTQYF
CDR3nt: TGCAGCGTTGAAGGATCATGGACAGATACGCAGTATTTT
j_gene: TRBJ2-3
v_gene: TRBV29-1
abundance: few
d_gene: -

CDR3aa: CAISEGSNQPQHF
CDR3nt: TGTGCCATCAGTGAGGGGAGCAATCAGCCCCAGCATTTT
j_gene: TRBJ1-5
v_gene: TRBV10-3
abundance: -
d_gene: -

CDR3aa: CASRKSGTANNQPQHF
CDR3nt: TGTGCCAGCAGAAAATCCGGGACCGCGAACAATCAGCCCCAGCATTTT
j_gene: TRBJ1-5
v_gene: TRBV27
abundance: many
d_gene: -

CDR3aa: CASSLRGTYNEQFF
CDR3nt: TGTGCCAGCAGCCTCCGTGGTACCTACAATGAGCAGTTCTTC
j_gene: TRBJ2-1
v_gene: TRBV3-1
abundance: few
d_gene: -